This TCR beta chain was recorded in a study of early T cells in non-severe SARS-CoV-2 infection. In germline, CDR1 is MGHRA, CDR2 YSYEKL. This CDR3 contains 15 residues. The V and J ends lost 5 bases and 0 bases respectively, with 11 bases between them. TCRdb called the 5' RACE reads again in MiXCR, with one record for every CDR3 protein. Here the sample spans approximately 64,000 distinct CDR3 sequences, roughly 18% being singletons. The clonotype comes from an adult who was a healthcare worker with PCR-confirmed SARS-CoV-2 infection or an uninfected control (not recorded which). The sample here was whole blood, taken at baseline. This chain uses TRBV4-1 with TRBJ2-1, with D possibly TRBD1 on 5 matching bases. The CDR3 region has the DNA TGCGCCAGCAGCTTCGACAGAAGCTCCTACAATGAGCAGTTCTTC. This encodes CASSFDRSSYNEQFF.